A selection of T cell receptor beta chains follows, all from one sample in a study of human T cells and chemical hapten exposure. TCRdb reprocessed the RACE reads via MiXCR and lists one record per CDR3 protein. The data contain about 250,000 distinct CDR3 sequences, approximately 7.5% of them singletons. The sample consisted of whole blood, taken in connection with sensitization to the hapten diphenylcyclopropenone (DPC). The receptors were sampled from a man aged 18 to 30 with alopecia areata. Some clones in this sample may be carry-over from other donors' samples. CDR3s include the opening cysteine and the closing phenylalanine or tryptophan. Each record gives: J gene, clone size, V gene, D gene, CDR3 DNA, CDR3 protein. The D gene is left open where the match is weak. Only part of the rows carry a size: once, few, many, or a class if the clone is expanded.

TRBJ2-1 . TRBV20-1 . TGCAGTGCTAGAGATCTGGGGACACCCTACAATGAGCAGTTCTTC CSARDLGTPYNEQFF
TRBJ2-2 few TRBV18 . TGTGCCAGCTCGCTTGGGGGCCGAGGAGACACCGGGGAGCTGTTTTTT CASSLGGRGDTGELFF
TRBJ2-5 once TRBV3-1 . TGTGCCAGCAGCCAAAGACCCCGGTCGTACCAAGAGACCCAGTACTTC CASSQRPRSYQETQYF
TRBJ2-7 . TRBV14 . TGTGCCAGCAGCCAGATTGGGGGGCCCGGCGAGCAGTACTTC CASSQIGGPGEQYF
TRBJ1-1 . TRBV4-3 . TGCGCCAGCAGCTCATTAGGGGTGCCGAACACTGAAGCTTTCTTT CASSSLGVPNTEAFF
TRBJ2-2 . TRBV6-2/TRBV6-3 . TGTGCCAGCAGTTACTCCAGGGGTTTCACCGGGGAGCTGTTTTTT CASSYSRGFTGELFF
TRBJ2-7 once TRBV25-1 . TGTGCCAGCAGTGAGAGACAGGTGAGCTCCTACGAGCAGTACTTC CASSERQVSSYEQYF
TRBJ2-1 . TRBV27 . TGTGCCAGCAGGGGCTTTGGATACAATGAGCAGTTCTTC CASRGFGYNEQFF
TRBJ1-4 . TRBV5-1 . TGCGCCAGCAGACCGGGCCCTGCTAATGAAAAACTGTTTTTT CASRPGPANEKLFF
TRBJ2-3 few TRBV10-3 . TGTGCCATCAGTGAGTCAAAGGACCCCTCCACAGATACGCAGTATTTT CAISESKDPSTDTQYF
TRBJ2-7 few TRBV5-1 . TGCGCCAGCAGCTTGTTCGGGACGCTTACCTACGAGCAGTACTTC CASSLFGTLTYEQYF
TRBJ2-1 . TRBV4-3 TRBD2 TGCGCCAGCAGCCAAGATCTGGCGGGGGATCACAATGAGCAGTTCTTC CASSQDLAGDHNEQFF
TRBJ2-7 once TRBV14 . TGTGCCAGCAGCCAAGCATTTTCGTGGGGGGTCGGCTACGAGCAGTACTTC CASSQAFSWGVGYEQYF
TRBJ2-3 few TRBV10-3 TRBD1 TGTGCCGTTACGGGACACAGGGGATCGAGCACAGATACGCAGTATTTT CAVTGHRGSSTDTQYF
TRBJ2-7 few TRBV20-1 TRBD1 TGCAGTGCTAGCCGGGACAGGAGATACGAGCAGTACTTC CSASRDRRYEQYF
TRBJ2-5 few TRBV7-2 . TGTGCCAGCAGCTTAAAAGTACGCCAAGAGACCCAGTACTTC CASSLKVRQETQYF
TRBJ2-3 once TRBV10-3 . TGTGTCATCAGTGATCGGACAGCAGATACGCAGTATTTT CVISDRTADTQYF
TRBJ1-1 few TRBV5-1 TRBD1 TGCGCCAGCAGCACAGACACAGGGGCTGGCGCTTTCTTT CASSTDTGAGAFF
TRBJ1-1 . TRBV5-1 . TGCGCCAGCAGCTTGGGAACCGGACCGTCGGTCACTGAAGCTTACTTT CASSLGTGPSVTEAYF
TRBJ1-6 . TRBV6-1 . TGTGCCAGCAGTGGGGGCCGAGACAGATCAAATTCACCCCTCCACTTT CASSGGRDRSNSPLHF